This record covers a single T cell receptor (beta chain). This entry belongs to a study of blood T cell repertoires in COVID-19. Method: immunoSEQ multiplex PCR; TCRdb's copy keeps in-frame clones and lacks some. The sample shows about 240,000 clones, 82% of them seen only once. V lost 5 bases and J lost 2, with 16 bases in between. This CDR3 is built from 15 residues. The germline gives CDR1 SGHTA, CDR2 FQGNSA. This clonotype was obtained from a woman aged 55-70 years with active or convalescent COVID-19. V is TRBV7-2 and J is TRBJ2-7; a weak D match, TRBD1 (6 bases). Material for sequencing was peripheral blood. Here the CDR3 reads CASSPSGTPTYEQYF. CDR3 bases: TGTGCCAGCAGCCCATCCGGGACACCAACCTACGAGCAGTACTTC.